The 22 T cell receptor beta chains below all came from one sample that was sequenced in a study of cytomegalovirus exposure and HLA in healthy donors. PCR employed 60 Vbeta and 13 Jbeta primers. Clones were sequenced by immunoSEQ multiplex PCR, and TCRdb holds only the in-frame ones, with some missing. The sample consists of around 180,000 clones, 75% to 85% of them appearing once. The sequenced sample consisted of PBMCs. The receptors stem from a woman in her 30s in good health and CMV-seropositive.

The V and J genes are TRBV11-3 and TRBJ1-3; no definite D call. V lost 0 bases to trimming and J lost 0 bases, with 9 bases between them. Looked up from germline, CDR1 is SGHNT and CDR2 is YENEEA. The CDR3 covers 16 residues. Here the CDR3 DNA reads TGTGCCAGCAGCTTAGATCGTACGGTCTCTGGAAACACCATATATTTT. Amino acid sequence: CASSLDRTVSGNTIYF.

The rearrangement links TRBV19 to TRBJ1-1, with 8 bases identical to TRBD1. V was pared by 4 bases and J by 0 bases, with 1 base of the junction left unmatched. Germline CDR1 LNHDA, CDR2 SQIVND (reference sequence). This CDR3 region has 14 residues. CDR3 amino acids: CASSRTGMNTEAFF. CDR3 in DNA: TGTGCCAGTAGTAGGACAGGGATGAACACTGAAGCTTTCTTT.

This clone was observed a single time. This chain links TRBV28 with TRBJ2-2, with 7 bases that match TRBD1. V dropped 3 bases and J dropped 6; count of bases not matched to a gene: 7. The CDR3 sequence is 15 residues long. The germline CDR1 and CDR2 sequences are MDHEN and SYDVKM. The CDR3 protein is CASSFRAGGAGELFF. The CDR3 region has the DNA TGTGCCAGCAGTTTTAGGGCAGGGGGAGCCGGGGAGCTGTTTTTT.

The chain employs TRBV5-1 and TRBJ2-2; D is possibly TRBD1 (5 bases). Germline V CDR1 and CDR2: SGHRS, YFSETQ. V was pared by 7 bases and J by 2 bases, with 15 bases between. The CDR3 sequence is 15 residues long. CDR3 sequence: CASERSGQNTGELFF. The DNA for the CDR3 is TGCGCCAGCGAGAGGTCAGGACAAAACACCGGGGAGCTGTTTTTT.

The CDR3 reads CASRKGQNYGYTF. In DNA, the CDR3 is TGTGCCAGCAGGAAGGGACAGAACTATGGCTACACCTTC. This chain links TRBV27 with TRBJ1-2; TRBD1 agrees at 7 bases. Germline trimming cut 6 bases from V and 2 bases from J; bases unmatched to any gene: 3. Looked up from germline, CDR1 is MNHEY and CDR2 is SMNVEV (reference sequence). The CDR3 extends over 13 amino acids.

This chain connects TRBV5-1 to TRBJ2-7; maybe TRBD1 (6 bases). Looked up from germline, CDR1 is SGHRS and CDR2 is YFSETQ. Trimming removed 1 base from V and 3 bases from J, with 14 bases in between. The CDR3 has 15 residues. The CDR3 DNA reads TGCGCCAGCAGCTTGTACCGATTAGGGGGCTACGAGCAGTACTTC. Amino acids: CASSLYRLGGYEQYF.

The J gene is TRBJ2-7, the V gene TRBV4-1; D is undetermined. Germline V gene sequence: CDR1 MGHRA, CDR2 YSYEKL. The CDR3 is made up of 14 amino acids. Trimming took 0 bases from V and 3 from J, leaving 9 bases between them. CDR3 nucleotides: TGCGCCAGCAGCCAAGATCCGGGTGTCTACGAGCAGTACTTC. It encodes CASSQDPGVYEQYF.

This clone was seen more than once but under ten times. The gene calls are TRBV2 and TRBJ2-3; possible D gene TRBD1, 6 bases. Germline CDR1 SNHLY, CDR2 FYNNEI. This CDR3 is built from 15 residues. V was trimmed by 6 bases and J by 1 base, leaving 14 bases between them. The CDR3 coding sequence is TGTGCCAGCAGGAACAGGGAATTTGGCACAGATACGCAGTATTTT. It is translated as CASRNREFGTDTQYF.

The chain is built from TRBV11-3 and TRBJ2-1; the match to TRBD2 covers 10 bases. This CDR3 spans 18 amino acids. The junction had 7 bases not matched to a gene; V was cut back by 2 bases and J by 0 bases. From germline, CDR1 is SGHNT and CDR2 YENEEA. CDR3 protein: CASSLRTSGPSSYNEQFF. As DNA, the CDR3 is TGTGCCAGCAGCTTACGGACTAGCGGTCCTAGCTCCTACAATGAGCAGTTCTTC.

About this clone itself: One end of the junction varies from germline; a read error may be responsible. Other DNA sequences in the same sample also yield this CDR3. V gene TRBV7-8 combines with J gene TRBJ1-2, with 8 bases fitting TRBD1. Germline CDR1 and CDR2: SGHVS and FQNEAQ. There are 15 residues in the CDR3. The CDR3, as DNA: TGTGCTAGCACCAATCCGGGACAGGTGCCGTGGGGCTACACCTTC. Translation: CASTNPGQVPWGYTF.

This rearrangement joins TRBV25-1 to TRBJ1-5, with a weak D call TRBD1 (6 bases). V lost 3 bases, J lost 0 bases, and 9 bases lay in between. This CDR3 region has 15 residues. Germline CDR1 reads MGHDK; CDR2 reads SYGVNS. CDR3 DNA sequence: TGTGCCAGCAGTGACGGACAGTTTAGCAATCAGCCCCAGCATTTT. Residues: CASSDGQFSNQPQHF.

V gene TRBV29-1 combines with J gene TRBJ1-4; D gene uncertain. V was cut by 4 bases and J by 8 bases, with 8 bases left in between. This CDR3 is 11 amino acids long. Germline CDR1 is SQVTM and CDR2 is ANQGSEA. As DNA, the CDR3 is TGCAGCGTTGGAGGGAGCGAAAAACTGTTTTTT. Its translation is CSVGGSEKLFF. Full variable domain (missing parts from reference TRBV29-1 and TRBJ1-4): SAVISQKPSRDICQRGTSLTIQCQVDSQVTMMFWYRQQPGQSLTLIATANQGSEATYESGFVIDKFPISRPNLTFSTLTVSNMSPEDSSIYLCSVGGSEKLFFGSGTQLSVL.

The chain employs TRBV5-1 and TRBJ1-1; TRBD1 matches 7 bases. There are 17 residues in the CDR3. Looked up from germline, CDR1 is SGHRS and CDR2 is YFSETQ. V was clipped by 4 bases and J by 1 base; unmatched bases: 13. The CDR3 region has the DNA TGCGCCAGCAGCCCGGGCCGTATCGGACAGGCGAACACTGAAGCTTTCTTT. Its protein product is CASSPGRIGQANTEAFF.

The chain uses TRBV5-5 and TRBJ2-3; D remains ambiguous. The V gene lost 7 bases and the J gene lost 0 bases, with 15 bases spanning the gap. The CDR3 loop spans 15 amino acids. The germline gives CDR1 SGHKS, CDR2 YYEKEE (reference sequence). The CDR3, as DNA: TGTGCCAGCTGCCTGGCGGAGCCAAGCACAGATACGCAGTATTTT. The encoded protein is CASCLAEPSTDTQYF.

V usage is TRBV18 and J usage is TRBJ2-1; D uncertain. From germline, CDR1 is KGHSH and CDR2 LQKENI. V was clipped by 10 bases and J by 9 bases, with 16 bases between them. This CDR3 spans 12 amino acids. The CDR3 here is CATTRRGIEQFF. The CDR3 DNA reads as TGTGCCACCACCCGGCGAGGCATTGAGCAGTTCTTC.

The DNA for the CDR3 is TGTGCCAGCTCAGCAAACGTAGCGGGAGATGAGCAGTTCTTC. Amino acids: CASSANVAGDEQFF. The chain links TRBV18 to TRBJ2-1, with 9 positions matching TRBD2. The CDR3 totals 14 residues. J was trimmed by 8 bases and V by 5 bases; bases with no gene match: 7. Germline CDR1 is KGHSH and CDR2 is LQKENI.

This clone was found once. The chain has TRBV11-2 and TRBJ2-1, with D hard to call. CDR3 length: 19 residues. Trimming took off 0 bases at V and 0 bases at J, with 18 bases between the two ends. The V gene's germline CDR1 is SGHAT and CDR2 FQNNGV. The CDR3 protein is CASSLDSIARANSYNEQFF. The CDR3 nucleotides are TGTGCCAGCAGCTTAGATTCGATTGCGAGAGCGAACTCCTACAATGAGCAGTTCTTC.

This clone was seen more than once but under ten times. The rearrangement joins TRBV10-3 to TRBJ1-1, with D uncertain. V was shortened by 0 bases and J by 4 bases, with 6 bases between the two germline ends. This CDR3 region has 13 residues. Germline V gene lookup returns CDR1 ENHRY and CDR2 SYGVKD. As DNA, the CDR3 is TGTGCCATCAGTGAGTCTGAGGGCACTGAAGCTTTCTTT. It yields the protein CAISESEGTEAFF.

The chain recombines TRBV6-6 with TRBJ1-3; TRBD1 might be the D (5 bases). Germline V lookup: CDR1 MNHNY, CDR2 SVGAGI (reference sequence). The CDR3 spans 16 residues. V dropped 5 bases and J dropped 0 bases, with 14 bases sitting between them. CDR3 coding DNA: TGTGCCAGCAGTCCCGAGACAGTTAACTCTGGAAACACCATATATTTT. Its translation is CASSPETVNSGNTIYF.

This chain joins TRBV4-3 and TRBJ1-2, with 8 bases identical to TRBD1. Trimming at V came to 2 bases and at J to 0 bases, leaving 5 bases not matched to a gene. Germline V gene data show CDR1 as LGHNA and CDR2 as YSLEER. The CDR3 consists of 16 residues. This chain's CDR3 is CASSQTQGVANYGYTF. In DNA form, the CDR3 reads TGCGCCAGCAGCCAAACACAGGGGGTCGCTAACTATGGCTACACCTTC.

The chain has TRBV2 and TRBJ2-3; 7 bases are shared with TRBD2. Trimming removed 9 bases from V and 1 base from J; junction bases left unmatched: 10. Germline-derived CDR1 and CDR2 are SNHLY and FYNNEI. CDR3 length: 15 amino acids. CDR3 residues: CASHLLAARTDTQYF. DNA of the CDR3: TGTGCCAGTCATCTCCTAGCGGCCCGCACAGATACGCAGTATTTT.

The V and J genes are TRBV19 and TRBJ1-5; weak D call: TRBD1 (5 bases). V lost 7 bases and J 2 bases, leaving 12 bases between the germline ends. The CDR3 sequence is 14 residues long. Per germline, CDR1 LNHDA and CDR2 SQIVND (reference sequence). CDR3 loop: CASTRGLGNQPQHF. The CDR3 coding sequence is TGTGCCAGTACTCGGGGGTTGGGCAATCAGCCCCAGCATTTT.